This T cell receptor beta chain was obtained from a study of T-cell memory formation after mild COVID-19. About the research overall: TCR clusters were mostly confined to one donor each. Findings of the study overall: Clones contracting day 15 to 85 were balanced CD4/CD8; later expanders leaned CD4+. Proof of SARS-CoV-2 specificity was absent for the second-wave clones that crested on day 37.

TCRdb reanalysed the 5' RACE reads using MiXCR and keeps one entry per CDR3 protein. The data contain roughly 110,000 distinct CDR3 sequences, 17% of them seen just once; the ten biggest clones take up approximately 28%. About this clonotype: Its antigen is unidentified.

The CDR3 consists of 15 residues. Germline V CDR1 and CDR2: LNHNV, YYDKDF (reference sequence). Trimming shortened V by 1 base and J by 4 bases, and 12 bases separated the two germline ends. The source material was PBMCs or a T cell subset sorted from them (not recorded which). The V gene is TRBV15, the J gene TRBJ2-3, with D possibly matching TRBD2 (6 bases). This TCR derives from an adult woman who had mild COVID-19 (a few samples of this study predate the infection). Cell type and time point are not known. The CDR3 protein is CATSRVAARSDTQYF. The CDR3 DNA is TGTGCCACCAGCAGAGTAGCGGCCCGCTCAGATACGCAGTATTTT.